This T cell receptor beta chain was recovered during a study of metastatic and nonmetastatic thyroid tumors. Study-wide findings and caveats: Malignant thyroid tumors reportedly had TCR beta diversity that was significantly higher than in benign nodules, in blood and tumor.

In the authors' methods: The authors used CDR3 differences across clinicopathological groups to build a distant-metastasis classifier for papillary thyroid cancer. Via MiXCR, TCRdb re-called the PCR reads. The V and J calls come from TCRdb's annotation, not from the publication. The sample shows around 25,000 clones, 20% to 30% of them seen only once. Thyroid surgery was performed in patients who had received no treatment beforehand. The CDR3 spans 14 residues. V was trimmed by 3 bases and J by 0 bases, leaving 10 bases between them. From germline, CDR1 is SGDLS and CDR2 YYNGEE. This clone was seen repeatedly, ten times or more. Its antigen is currently unknown.

The sample consisted of blood. The J gene is TRBJ2-7, the V gene TRBV9; possible D gene TRBD1, 7 bases. The receptor comes from a male donor with papillary thyroid cancer or a benign thyroid nodule (not recorded which). Some clones in this sample may be carry-over from other donors' samples. In DNA, the CDR3 is TGTGCCAGCAGCGGGGGGGACAGCTCCTACGAGCAGTACTTC. Translated, it gives CASSGGDSSYEQYF. Variable domain in full (rest from reference TRBV9 and TRBJ2-7): DSGVTQTPKHLITATGQRVTLRCSPRSGDLSVYWYQQSLDQGLQFLIQYYNGEERAKGNILERFSAQQFPDLHSELNLSSLELGDSALYFCASSGGDSSYEQYFGPGTRLTVT.